One sample yielded the 20 T cell receptor beta chains listed below, sequenced in a study of T cells in Graves' hyperthyroidism and ophthalmopathy. From RNA transcripts, TCR beta CDR3 regions were amplified. HTBI primers were employed in a first-round RT-PCR of the TCR CDR3. One entry per CDR3 protein results from TCRdb running MiXCR on the multiplex PCR reads. The table shows fewer than 110,000 distinct CDR3 sequences, with over 45% occurring only once. The sample consisted of blood. These receptors all stem from a man in his forties or fifties with Graves' hyperthyroidism.

The J gene is TRBJ2-7, the V gene TRBV9; no reliable D call. Looked up from germline, CDR1 is SGDLS and CDR2 is YYNGEE. The CDR3 has 11 residues. V was pared by 2 bases and J by 5 bases, with 5 bases between. Here the CDR3 reads CASSVADEQYF. CDR3 sequence (DNA): TGTGCCAGCAGCGTGGCGGACGAGCAGTACTTC.

The sample holds many counts of this clonotype. The rearrangement links TRBV5-1 to TRBJ1-1; TRBD1 agrees at 7 bases. Germline V gene sequence: CDR1 SGHRS, CDR2 YFSETQ. The J segment lost 4 bases and the V segment lost 5 bases, leaving 5 bases of the junction unmatched. The CDR3 is made up of 13 amino acids. CDR3 amino acids: CASRTGTATEAFF. In DNA, the CDR3 is TGCGCCAGCAGGACCGGGACAGCCACTGAAGCTTTCTTT. The entire variable domain, with the rest obtained from reference TRBV5-1 and TRBJ1-1, is as follows: KAGVTQTPRYLIKTRGQQVTLSCSPISGHRSVSWYQQTPGQGLQFLFEYFSETQRNKGNFPGRFSGRQFSNSRSEMNVSTLELGDSALYLCASRTGTATEAFFGQGTRLTVV.

In this sample, this clonotype turned up many times. Sequence at one end of the junction differs from germline and may be a read error. V and J are TRBV24-1 and TRBJ1-1, with 8 bases aligning to TRBD1. Germline-derived CDR1 and CDR2 are KGHDR and SFDVKD. The CDR3 has 15 amino acids. The CDR3 DNA follows: TGTGCCACCAGTGCTTTGGACAGGGATGGCACTGAAGCTTTCTTT. This codes for CATSALDRDGTEAFF.

In its sample, this clonotype was seen many times. V gene TRBV5-8 combines with J gene TRBJ2-6; tentative D call: TRBD1 (5 bases). Trimming cost V 0 bases and J 2 bases, with 6 bases left between them. The germline gives CDR1 SGHTS, CDR2 YDEGEE. The CDR3 runs 15 residues. The CDR3, as DNA: TGTGCCAGCAGCTTGGGGGGCGCTGGGGCCAACGTCCTGACTTTC. Its protein product is CASSLGGAGANVLTF. Variable domain in full (rest from reference TRBV5-8 and TRBJ2-6): EAGVTQSPTHLIKTRGQQATLRCSPISGHTSVYWYQQALGLGLQFLLWYDEGEERNRGNFPPRFSGRQFPNYSSELNVNALELEDSALYLCASSLGGAGANVLTFGAGSRLTVL.

Of note for this clonotype: A much larger clone lies a single base off, so this may be a read error. The CDR3 carries no conserved terminal phenylalanine or tryptophan, so it likely arises from a read error. V is TRBV7-9 and J is TRBJ2-1; D gene uncertain. Trimming pared 6 bases from V and 4 bases from J, leaving 10 bases between. This CDR3 comprises 13 residues. Germline V gives CDR1 SEHNR, CDR2 FQNEAQ (reference sequence). DNA of the CDR3: TGTGCCAGCAGTTACCTTGGGTACAATGAGCAGTTCTCC. Its translation: CASSYLGYNEQFS.

Worth noting for this clonotype: A read error may be the cause here, since a much bigger clone is one base away. The CDR3 reads CASSMGQEGEAQYF. For the CDR3, the DNA is TGTGCCAGCAGTATGGGACAGGAGGGAGAGGCCCAGTACTTC. The chain has TRBV12-3 or TRBV12-4 and TRBJ2-5, with 8 bases matching TRBD1. The CDR3 length is 14 residues.

The chain combines TRBV11-2 with TRBJ2-1; 8 nucleotides match TRBD1. Germline assignment: CDR1 SGHAT and CDR2 FQNNGV. Trimming removed 1 base from V and 9 bases from J; junction bases left unmatched: 8. The CDR3 is 15 amino acids. CDR3 in DNA: TGTGCCAGCAGCTTAGTGGGGACAGGTAGGGGTGAGCAGTTCTTC. Residues: CASSLVGTGRGEQFF.

This clonotype was recorded at least ten times. The V and J genes are TRBV11-2 and TRBJ2-1; TRBD2 agrees at 14 bases. The CDR3 extends over 19 amino acids. CDR1 SGHAT and CDR2 FQNNGV come from the germline V gene. Germline trimming cut 0 bases from V and 8 bases from J; bases unmatched to any gene: 12. DNA of the CDR3: TGTGCCAGCAGCTTAGAGGTCTTTCAGGGACTAGCGGGAGATGATGAGCAGTTCTTC. Its protein is CASSLEVFQGLAGDDEQFF.

The sample holds many counts of this clonotype. The CDR3 reads CASSLTYRLGYEGLEGYTF. The CDR3 region has the DNA TGTGCCAGCAGCTTGACCTACAGGTTGGGTTACGAGGGCCTAGAGGGCTACACCTTC. The chain employs TRBV7-9 and TRBJ1-2; TRBD1 might be the D (5 bases). V was pared by 3 bases and J by 8 bases, with 31 bases between. The CDR3 is 19 amino acids. Germline lookup yields CDR1 SEHNR and CDR2 FQNEAQ (reference sequence). The whole variable domain, remainder taken from reference TRBV7-9 and TRBJ1-2, is DTGVSQNPRHKITKRGQNVTFRCDPISEHNRLYWYRQTLGQGPEFLTYFQNEAQLEKSRLLSDRFSAERPKGSFSTLEIQRTEQGDSAMYLCASSLTYRLGYEGLEGYTFGSGTRLTVV.

The V call is TRBV20-1, the J call TRBJ2-7, with unresolved D. The CDR3 covers 10 residues. Germline loops: CDR1 DFQATT, CDR2 SNEGSKA (reference sequence). Trimming shortened V by 0 bases and J by 4 bases, and 1 base separated the two germline ends. This chain's CDR3 is CSARDYEQYF. In DNA, the CDR3 is TGCAGTGCTAGAGATTACGAGCAGTACTTC.

CDR3 sequence (DNA): TGTGCCAGCTCACCTCCTCCTAGAGGGGGTCGAGGGACCCAGTACTTC. This sequence encodes CASSPPPRGGRGTQYF. V gene TRBV2 combines with J gene TRBJ2-5, with D possibly matching TRBD1 (6 bases). Trimming shortened V by 8 bases and J by 7 bases, and 26 bases separated the two germline ends. The CDR3 extends over 16 amino acids. Germline V gives CDR1 SNHLY, CDR2 FYNNEI.

In this sample, this clonotype turned up many times. The CDR3 region has the DNA TGTGCCAGCAGAGCTACCGACAGGGATAATTCACCCCTCCACTTT. Protein product: CASRATDRDNSPLHF. V gene TRBV9 combines with J gene TRBJ1-6; TRBD1 agrees at 7 bases. Germline values: CDR1 SGDLS, CDR2 YYNGEE. The junction had 7 bases not matched to a gene; V was cut back by 5 bases and J by 5 bases. The CDR3 totals 15 residues.

In its sample, this clonotype was seen many times. V gene TRBV29-1 combines with J gene TRBJ2-2; 10 bases align to TRBD1. From germline, CDR1 is SQVTM and CDR2 ANQGSEA. The CDR3 runs 14 residues. J gave up 3 bases and V 6 bases, and 4 bases lay outside the gene matches. The CDR3 sequence: CSVGTGADTGELFF. The DNA for the CDR3 is TGCAGCGTGGGGACAGGGGCCGACACCGGGGAGCTGTTTTTT.

This clonotype has ten or more counts. This chain connects TRBV7-6 to TRBJ1-4; tentative D call: TRBD1 (6 bases). This CDR3 has 14 residues. Germline lookup yields CDR1 SGHVS and CDR2 FNYEAQ. V lost 3 bases and J 7 bases, leaving 12 bases between the germline ends. CDR3 nucleotides: TGTGCCAGCAGCTTTTCGCAGGGGAGTGAAAAACTGTTTTTT. Protein product: CASSFSQGSEKLFF.

This clonotype was found many times. The chain is built from TRBV7-2 and TRBJ2-7; 9 bases match TRBD1. The CDR3 spans 17 residues. CDR1 and CDR2 from the germline V gene are SGHTA and FQGNSA. The V and J ends lost 2 bases and 4 bases, in that order; junction bases with no gene match: 12. The CDR3 DNA sequence: TGTGCCAGCAGCTTAAGGCCCCCCCGACAGGGGGGTTACGAGCAGTACTTC. As protein: CASSLRPPRQGGYEQYF.

As to this clonotype: At one end the junction does not follow the germline gene, possibly because of a read error. This chain uses TRBV2 with TRBJ2-2, with a possible D match to TRBD2 (5 bases). This CDR3 is built from 12 residues. Germline CDR1 SNHLY, CDR2 FYNNEI. The CDR3 nucleotides read TGTGCCAGCAGCCCTGACACCGGGGAGCAGTTTTTC. Translated: CASSPDTGEQFF.

This clonotype was seen ten or more times. The chain has TRBV29-1 and TRBJ2-7, with 8 bases that match TRBD1. V dropped 7 bases and J dropped 0; count of bases not matched to a gene: 2. Germline CDR1 reads SQVTM; CDR2 reads ANQGSEA. The CDR3 runs 12 residues. The DNA for the CDR3 is TGCAGCGCCGGACAGGGCTCCTACGAGCAGTACTTC. It yields the protein CSAGQGSYEQYF.

The CDR3 here is CASGHEQYF. In DNA form, the CDR3 reads TGTGCCAGCGGCCACGAGCAGTACTTC. This rearrangement joins TRBV7-2 to TRBJ2-7; D remains unclear. Germline CDR1 reads SGHTA; CDR2 reads FQGNSA. V gave up 8 bases and J gave up 5 bases, with 4 bases separating them. The CDR3 has 9 residues. The complete variable domain, with remaining parts taken from reference TRBV7-2 and TRBJ2-7, reads GAGVSQSPSNKVTEKGKDVELRCDPISGHTALYWYRQSLGQGLEFLIYFQGNSAPDKSGLPSDRFSAERTGGSVSTLTIQRTQQEDSAVYLCASGHEQYFGPGTRLTVT.

Comments on this clonotype: One end of the junction varies from germline; a read error may be responsible. The V call is TRBV29-1, the J call TRBJ1-1; maybe TRBD1 (6 bases). Per the germline V gene, CDR1 is SQVTM and CDR2 is ANQGSEA. CDR3 length: 15 amino acids. CDR3 in DNA: TGCAGCGTTGAAGCGAGAGGGGGGGTGAACAATGAAGCTTTCTTT. Protein sequence: CSVEARGGVNNEAFF.

Ten or more counts support this clonotype. The chain links TRBV11-3 to TRBJ2-1; D not certain. The CDR3 length is 13 residues. CDR1 and CDR2 from the germline V gene are SGHNT and YENEEA. V was cut by 6 bases and J by 0 bases, with 6 bases left in between. CDR3 sequence: CASRASSYNEQFF. CDR3 nucleotide sequence: TGTGCCAGCAGAGCGAGCTCCTACAATGAGCAGTTCTTC.